Below, one T cell receptor (beta chain) is given with its context. The entry originates in a study of cytomegalovirus exposure and HLA in healthy donors. The PCR used 60 Vbeta and 13 Jbeta primers. Here immunoSEQ multiplex PCR was the method, and the copy in TCRdb shows in-frame clones only, minus some. This listing includes 38,000 or so clones. Looked up from germline, CDR1 is SGHRS and CDR2 is YFSETQ. Trimming took 5 bases from V and 0 from J; bases not matched to a gene: 4. The CDR3 totals 14 residues. Sequencing used PBMCs. This TCR came from a man between 40 and 49 years old in good health and CMV-seropositive. The rearrangement links TRBV5-1 to TRBJ2-7; 8 bases line up with TRBD1. CDR3 sequence (DNA): TGCGCCAGCAGGCCGGACAGGGACTCCTACGAGCAGTACTTC. Protein product: CASRPDRDSYEQYF.